The present T cell receptor (beta chain) was sequenced within a study of cytomegalovirus exposure and HLA in healthy donors. Vbeta (60) and Jbeta (13) primers were used in the PCR. Libraries were prepared by immunoSEQ multiplex PCR; TCRdb keeps only in-frame clonotypes and omits some of them. The sample has 75,000 to 90,000 clones; about 77% are singletons. This cohort consisted of healthy bone marrow donors. V lost 6 bases to trimming and J lost 3 bases, with 12 bases between them. From germline, CDR1 is MNHNS and CDR2 SASEGT. There are 14 residues in the CDR3. The sequencing input was PBMCs. J is TRBJ1-3 and V is TRBV6-1; possibly TRBD1 for D (6 bases). The TCR was taken from a man between 60 and 75 years old in good health and CMV-seronegative. The CDR3 protein is CASSANRDGNTIYF. CDR3 bases: TGTGCCAGCAGCGCGAACAGGGATGGAAACACCATATATTTT.